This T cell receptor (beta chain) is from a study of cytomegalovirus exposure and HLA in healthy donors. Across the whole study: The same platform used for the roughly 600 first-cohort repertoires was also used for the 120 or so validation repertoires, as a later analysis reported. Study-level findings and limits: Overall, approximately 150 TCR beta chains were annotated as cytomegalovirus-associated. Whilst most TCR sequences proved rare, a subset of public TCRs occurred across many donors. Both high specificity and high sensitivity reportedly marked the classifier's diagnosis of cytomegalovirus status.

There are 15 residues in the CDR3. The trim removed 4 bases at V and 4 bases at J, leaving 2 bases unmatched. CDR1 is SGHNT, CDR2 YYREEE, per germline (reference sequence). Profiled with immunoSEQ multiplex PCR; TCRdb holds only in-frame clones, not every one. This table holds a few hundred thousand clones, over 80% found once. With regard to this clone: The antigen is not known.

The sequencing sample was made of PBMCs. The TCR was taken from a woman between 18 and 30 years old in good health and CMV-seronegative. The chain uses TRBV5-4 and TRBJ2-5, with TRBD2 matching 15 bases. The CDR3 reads CASSGGLAGGETQYF. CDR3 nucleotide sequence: TGTGCCAGCAGCGGGGGACTAGCGGGAGGAGAGACCCAGTACTTC.